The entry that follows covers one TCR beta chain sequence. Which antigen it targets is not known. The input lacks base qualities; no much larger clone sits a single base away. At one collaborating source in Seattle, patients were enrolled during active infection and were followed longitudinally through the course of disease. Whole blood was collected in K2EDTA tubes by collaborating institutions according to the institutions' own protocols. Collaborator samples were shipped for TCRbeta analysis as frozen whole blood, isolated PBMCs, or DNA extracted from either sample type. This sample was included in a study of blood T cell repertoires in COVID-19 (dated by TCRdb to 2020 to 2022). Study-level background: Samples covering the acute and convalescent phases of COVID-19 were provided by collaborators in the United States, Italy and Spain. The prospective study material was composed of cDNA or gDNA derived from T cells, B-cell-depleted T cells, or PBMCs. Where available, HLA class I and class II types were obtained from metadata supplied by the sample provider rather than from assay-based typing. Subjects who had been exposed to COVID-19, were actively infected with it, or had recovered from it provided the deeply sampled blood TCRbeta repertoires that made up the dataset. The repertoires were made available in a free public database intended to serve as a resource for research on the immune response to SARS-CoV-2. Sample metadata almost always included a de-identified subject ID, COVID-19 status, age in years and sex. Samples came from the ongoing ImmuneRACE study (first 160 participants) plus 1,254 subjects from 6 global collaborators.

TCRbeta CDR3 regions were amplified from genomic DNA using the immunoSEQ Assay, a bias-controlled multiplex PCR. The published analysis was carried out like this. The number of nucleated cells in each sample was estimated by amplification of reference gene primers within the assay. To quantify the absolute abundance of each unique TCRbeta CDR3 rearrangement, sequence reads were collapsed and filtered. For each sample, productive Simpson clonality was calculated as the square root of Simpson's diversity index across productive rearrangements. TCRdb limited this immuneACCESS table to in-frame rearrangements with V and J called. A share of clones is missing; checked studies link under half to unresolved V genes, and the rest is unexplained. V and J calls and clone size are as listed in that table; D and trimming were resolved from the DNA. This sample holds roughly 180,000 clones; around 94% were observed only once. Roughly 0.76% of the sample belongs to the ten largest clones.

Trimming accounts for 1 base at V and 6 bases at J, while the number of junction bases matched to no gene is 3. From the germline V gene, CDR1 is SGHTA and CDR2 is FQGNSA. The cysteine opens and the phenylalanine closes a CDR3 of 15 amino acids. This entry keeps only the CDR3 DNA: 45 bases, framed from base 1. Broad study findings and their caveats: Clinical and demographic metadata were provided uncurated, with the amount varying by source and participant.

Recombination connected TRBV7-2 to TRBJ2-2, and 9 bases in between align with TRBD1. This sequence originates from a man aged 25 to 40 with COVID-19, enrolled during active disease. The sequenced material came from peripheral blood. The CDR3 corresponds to CASSLGTGVAGELFF. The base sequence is TGTGCCAGCAGCTTAGGGACAGGGGTTGCCGGGGAGCTGTTTTTT.